Included here is one T cell receptor beta chain sequence, with context. Its antigen is unknown. No clone much larger than this one lies a single base away; base qualities are absent. There are 14 amino acids in the CDR3, from cysteine to phenylalanine inclusive. Only CDR3 DNA remains: 42 bases, in frame from the first base. Looking up the germline V gene yields CDR1 SNHLY and CDR2 FYNNEI. Relative to germline, V is 4 bases shorter and J is 2 bases shorter, with 8 bases between their ends. The data originate from a study of blood T cell repertoires in COVID-19 (dated by TCRdb to the early 2020s). About the full investigation: Samples covering the acute and convalescent phases of COVID-19 were provided by collaborators in the United States, Italy and Spain. The prospective study material was composed of cDNA or gDNA derived from T cells, B-cell-depleted T cells, or PBMCs. Subjects who had been exposed to COVID-19, were actively infected with it, or had recovered from it provided the deeply sampled blood TCRbeta repertoires that made up the dataset. The repertoires were released in a freely available public database meant as a resource for research on the immune response to SARS-CoV-2. Samples were obtained from the ongoing ImmuneRACE study (first 160 participants) and from roughly 1,300 subjects provided by 6 global collaborators. The sample metadata nearly always contained a de-identified subject ID, COVID-19 status, age in years and sex. HLA class I and class II types, where available, came from metadata supplied by the sample provider rather than from assay-based typing.

What the research found in general, with its limitations: The amount of clinical and demographic metadata varied by source and participant and was provided uncurated.

TCRbeta CDR3 regions were amplified from genomic DNA using the immunoSEQ Assay, a bias-controlled multiplex PCR. On the authors' methods: Nucleated cell counts per sample were estimated from amplification of reference gene primers within the assay. Sequence reads were collapsed and filtered to measure the absolute abundance of every unique TCRbeta CDR3 rearrangement. For each sample, productive Simpson clonality was calculated by taking the square root of Simpson's diversity index across productive rearrangements. TCRdb took this table from immuneACCESS and kept in-frame rearrangements with V and J called. Such tables lack part of the clones; where checked against another copy, unresolved V genes explain under half of the gap, and the rest is unexplained. V and J calls and clone size are those listed in that table; D and trimming were worked out from the DNA. The sample table records tens of thousands of clones; about nine tenths of these occur just once. Jointly, the top ten make up about 8.4% of the sample.

Whole blood was collected in K2EDTA tubes by collaborating institutions according to the institutions' own protocols. For TCRbeta analysis, collaborator samples were shipped as frozen whole blood, as isolated PBMCs, or as DNA extracted from either sample type. Here the chain combines TRBV2 and TRBJ2-2, with no D gene named confidently. Sequenced input: peripheral blood. This sequence originates from a woman in her forties or fifties with active COVID-19. In nucleotide form, the sequence is TGTGCCAGCAGTGTACCCGGTAACACCGGGGAGCTGTTTTTT. It translates to CASSVPGNTGELFF.